These 12 T cell receptor beta chains were all obtained from the same sample, sequenced in a study of shared clonotypes between healthy human individuals. Clones were read by immunoSEQ multiplex PCR, and TCRdb kept only the in-frame ones, dropping some. The sample shows some 630,000 clones, roughly 96% of them seen only once. In the naive CD8 group, cells lacked CD45RO and were positively selected for CCR7, so terminally differentiated effector memory CD45RA+ cells were left out. The sample was naive CD8+ T cells sorted from blood. The receptors derive from a woman between 25 and 40 years old in good health.

The gene calls are TRBV28 and TRBJ1-4; D unresolved. Germline CDR1 reads MDHEN; CDR2 reads SYDVKM. The CDR3 spans 11 residues. V lost 4 bases to trimming and J lost 14 bases, with 11 bases between them. The CDR3 DNA is TGTGCCAGCAGTTACAACGTGAATCTGTTTTTT. Its translation: CASSYNVNLFF. Using reference TRBV28 and TRBJ1-4 for the parts outside the CDR3, the full variable domain is DVKVTQSSRYLVKRTGEKVFLECVQDMDHENMFWYRQDPGLGLRLIYFSYDVKMKEKGDIPEGYSVSREKKERFSLILESASTNQTSMYLCASSYNVNLFFGSGTQLSVL.

The chain carries TRBV11-2 and TRBJ2-5; 7 positions agree with TRBD2. The length of the CDR3 is 15 residues. Germline V gene lookup returns CDR1 SGHAT and CDR2 FQNNGV. Trimming cost V 0 bases and J 4 bases; bases outside gene matches: 5. The DNA of the CDR3 is TGTGCCAGCAGCTTAGAATTCAGGGAGGGAGAGACCCAGTACTTC. It specifies CASSLEFREGETQYF.

The chain combines TRBV4-1 with TRBJ2-3; 11 bases are shared with TRBD2. The V gene's germline CDR1 is MGHRA and CDR2 YSYEKL. J was trimmed by 4 bases and V by 4 bases; bases with no gene match: 7. The CDR3 extends over 16 amino acids. This CDR3 is CASSRNSGREADTQYF. In DNA form, the CDR3 reads TGCGCCAGCAGCCGAAATAGCGGGAGGGAGGCAGATACGCAGTATTTT.

This chain uses TRBV28 with TRBJ1-2, with 12 positions matching TRBD1. The CDR3 is 14 amino acids. Germline trimming cut 3 bases from V and 8 bases from J; bases unmatched to any gene: 4. CDR1 is MDHEN, CDR2 SYDVKM, per germline. The chain's CDR3 is CASSFGTGGAGYTF. The CDR3 DNA is TGTGCCAGCAGTTTCGGGACAGGGGGCGCCGGCTACACCTTC.

V and J are TRBV4-1 and TRBJ2-2; 8 bases match TRBD2. The CDR3 covers 15 residues. The V segment lost 3 bases and the J segment 3 bases; nucleotides outside the gene matches: 3. Germline V CDR1 and CDR2: MGHRA, YSYEKL. This CDR3 is CASSHYSGDTGELFF. As DNA, the CDR3 is TGCGCCAGCAGCCACTATAGCGGGGACACCGGGGAGCTGTTTTTT.

A remark on this clone: This specimen includes other DNA sequences encoding the same CDR3. This chain uses TRBV5-1 with TRBJ1-2; 12 nucleotides match TRBD1. V gave up 4 bases and J gave up 2 bases; unmatched junction bases: 3. CDR3 length equals 15 residues. Germline loops: CDR1 SGHRS, CDR2 YFSETQ. CDR3 sequence: CASSPGQGANYGYTF. The DNA of the CDR3 is TGCGCCAGCAGCCCGGGACAGGGGGCGAACTATGGCTACACCTTC.

This clone was recorded only once. The chain employs TRBV11-2 and TRBJ2-5; D unclear. The CDR3 sequence is 15 residues long. CDR1 SGHAT and CDR2 FQNNGV come from the germline V gene. V lost 0 bases and J lost 3, with 11 bases in between. The CDR3 sequence is CASSLEFGLEETQYF. DNA of the CDR3: TGTGCCAGCAGCTTAGAATTTGGCCTTGAAGAGACCCAGTACTTC.

The chain couples TRBV7-8 to TRBJ1-1; 9 positions match TRBD1. Germline V lookup: CDR1 SGHVS, CDR2 FQNEAQ. The CDR3 sequence is 14 residues long. J was trimmed by 5 bases and V by 5 bases; bases with no gene match: 6. Written as DNA, the CDR3 is TGTGCCAGCAGCAAATGGACAGGGGCAACTGAAGCTTTCTTT. The encoded protein is CASSKWTGATEAFF.

This chain connects TRBV27 to TRBJ2-2; the D gene is possibly TRBD1 (6 bases). The CDR3 is 15 residues long. Looked up from germline, CDR1 is MNHEY and CDR2 is SMNVEV (reference sequence). V lost 5 bases and J lost 0, with 10 bases in between. The CDR3 nucleotides read TGTGCCAGCAGTCTGCGGACAGCGAACACCGGGGAGCTGTTTTTT. Amino acids: CASSLRTANTGELFF.

The V and J genes are TRBV27 and TRBJ2-3, with 7 bases identical to TRBD2. V was clipped by 4 bases and J by 0 bases; unmatched bases: 7. The CDR3 length is 16 residues. CDR1 and CDR2 from the germline V gene are MNHEY and SMNVEV (reference sequence). CDR3 nucleotides: TGTGCCAGCAGTTCCACCCCTAGCGGAAGCACAGATACGCAGTATTTT. It codes for CASSSTPSGSTDTQYF.

J is TRBJ2-1 and V is TRBV5-4, with no clear D. CDR1 SGHNT and CDR2 YYREEE come from the germline V gene (reference sequence). Trimming removed 0 bases at V and 6 bases at J, with 4 bases between. This CDR3 comprises 12 residues. The CDR3 nucleotides are TGTGCCAGCAGCTTGGCCTCCAATGAGCAGTTCTTC. Its protein product is CASSLASNEQFF.

J is TRBJ1-5 and V is TRBV27; D is unclear. Germline loops: CDR1 MNHEY, CDR2 SMNVEV (reference sequence). This CDR3 region has 15 residues. Trimming left V 2 bases short and J 2 bases short, with 10 bases between. CDR3: CASSLVPPGNQPQHF. The CDR3 nucleotides are TGTGCCAGCAGTTTAGTACCCCCAGGCAATCAGCCCCAGCATTTT.